What follows describes a single TCR beta chain. Antigen: not known. Treatment: oral pan-JAK inhibitor, 5-10 mg twice daily. The investigators collected lesional scalp punch biopsies and peripheral blood from alopecia areata patients. These data originate in a study of CD8+ T cells in alopecia areata. General study points: Scalp clonality decreased significantly with tofacitinib, and so did expanded CD8+ clones among the top 100.

After isolation, RNA underwent reverse transcription to generate cDNA as the sequencing template. Only in-frame clones appear in the TCRdb table, and some are missing; sequencing was by immunoSEQ multiplex PCR. The table includes around 270,000 clones, roughly 50% detected once. The source of this sequence is a human donor with alopecia areata. Sequences were derived from CD4+ T cells sorted from blood, sampled at week 24, from a patient treated with tofacitinib.

CDR3 sequence reads: CSANPGPNYGYTF. DNA of the CDR3: TGCAGCGCCAATCCCGGACCTAACTATGGCTACACCTTC. The genes are TRBV29-1 and TRBJ1-2, with D unclear. Germline V CDR1 and CDR2: SQVTM, ANQGSEA. Trimming stripped 7 bases from V and 0 bases from J, with 12 bases between. The CDR3 consists of 13 residues.